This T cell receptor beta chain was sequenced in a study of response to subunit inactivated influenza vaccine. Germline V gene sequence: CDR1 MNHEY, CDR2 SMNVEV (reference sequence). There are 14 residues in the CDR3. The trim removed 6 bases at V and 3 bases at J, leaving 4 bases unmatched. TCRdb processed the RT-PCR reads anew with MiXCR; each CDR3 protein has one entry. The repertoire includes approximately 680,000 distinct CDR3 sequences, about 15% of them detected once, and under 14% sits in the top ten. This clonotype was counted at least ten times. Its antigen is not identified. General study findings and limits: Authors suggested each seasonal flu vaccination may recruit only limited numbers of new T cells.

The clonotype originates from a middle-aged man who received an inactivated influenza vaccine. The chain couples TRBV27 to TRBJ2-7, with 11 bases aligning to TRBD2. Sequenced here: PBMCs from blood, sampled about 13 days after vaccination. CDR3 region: CASSLGTSGYEQYF. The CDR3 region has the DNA TGTGCCAGCAGCTTAGGGACTAGCGGCTACGAGCAGTACTTC.